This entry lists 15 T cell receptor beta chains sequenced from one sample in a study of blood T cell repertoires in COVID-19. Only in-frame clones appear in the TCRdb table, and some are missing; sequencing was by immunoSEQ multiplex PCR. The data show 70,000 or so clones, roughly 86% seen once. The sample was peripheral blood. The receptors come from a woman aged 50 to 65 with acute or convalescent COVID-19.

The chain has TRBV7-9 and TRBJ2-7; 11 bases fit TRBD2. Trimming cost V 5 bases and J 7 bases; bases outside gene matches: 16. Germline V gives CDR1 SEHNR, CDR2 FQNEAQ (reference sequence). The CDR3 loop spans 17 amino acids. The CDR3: CASSPGLTTSGSEEQYF. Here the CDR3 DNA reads TGTGCCAGCAGCCCCGGACTTACTACTAGCGGGAGTGAAGAGCAGTACTTC.

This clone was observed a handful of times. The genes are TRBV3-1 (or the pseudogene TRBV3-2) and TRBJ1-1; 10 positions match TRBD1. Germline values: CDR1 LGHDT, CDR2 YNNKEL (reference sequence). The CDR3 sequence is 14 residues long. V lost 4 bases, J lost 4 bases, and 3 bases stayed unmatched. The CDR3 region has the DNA TGTGCCAGCAGCCGCCGGGACAGGGGCACTGAAGCTTTCTTT. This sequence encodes CASSRRDRGTEAFF.

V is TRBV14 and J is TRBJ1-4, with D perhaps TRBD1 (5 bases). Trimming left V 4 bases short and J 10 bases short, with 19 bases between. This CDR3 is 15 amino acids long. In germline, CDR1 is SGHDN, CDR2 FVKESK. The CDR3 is CASSRLIGGRRKLFF. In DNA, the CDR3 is TGTGCCAGCAGCCGCCTGATCGGGGGGAGGCGAAAACTGTTTTTT.

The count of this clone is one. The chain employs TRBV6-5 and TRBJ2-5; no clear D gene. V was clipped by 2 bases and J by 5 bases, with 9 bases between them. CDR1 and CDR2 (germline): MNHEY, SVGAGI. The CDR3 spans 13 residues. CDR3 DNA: TGTGCCAGCAGTTACGCATTCCGGGAGACCCAGTACTTC. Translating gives CASSYAFRETQYF.

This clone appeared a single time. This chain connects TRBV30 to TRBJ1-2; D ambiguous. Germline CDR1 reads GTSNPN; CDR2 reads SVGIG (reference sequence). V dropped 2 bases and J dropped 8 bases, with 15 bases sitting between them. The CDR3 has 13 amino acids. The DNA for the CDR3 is TGTGCCTGGAGTTTGAGGACTGCGGCGGGCTACACCTTC. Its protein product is CAWSLRTAAGYTF.

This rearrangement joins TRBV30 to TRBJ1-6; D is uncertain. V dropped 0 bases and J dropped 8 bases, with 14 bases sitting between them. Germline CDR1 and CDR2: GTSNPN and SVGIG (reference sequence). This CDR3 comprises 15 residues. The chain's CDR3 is CAWSVRYSQYSPLHF. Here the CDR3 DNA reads TGTGCCTGGAGTGTAAGGTACAGTCAATATTCACCCCTCCACTTT.

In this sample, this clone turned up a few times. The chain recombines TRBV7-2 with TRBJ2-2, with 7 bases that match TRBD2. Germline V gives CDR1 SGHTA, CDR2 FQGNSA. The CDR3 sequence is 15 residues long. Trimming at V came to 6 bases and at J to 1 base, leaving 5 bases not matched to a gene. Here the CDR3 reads CASRRLAENTGELFF. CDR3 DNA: TGTGCCAGCAGGAGGCTAGCGGAGAACACCGGGGAGCTGTTTTTT.

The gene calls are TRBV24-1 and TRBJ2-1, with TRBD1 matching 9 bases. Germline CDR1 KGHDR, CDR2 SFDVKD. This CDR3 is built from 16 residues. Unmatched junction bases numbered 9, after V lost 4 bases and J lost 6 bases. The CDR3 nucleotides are TGTGCCACCAGTGACTTCCGGGACAGGGTGGGCAATGAGCAGTTCTTC. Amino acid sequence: CATSDFRDRVGNEQFF.

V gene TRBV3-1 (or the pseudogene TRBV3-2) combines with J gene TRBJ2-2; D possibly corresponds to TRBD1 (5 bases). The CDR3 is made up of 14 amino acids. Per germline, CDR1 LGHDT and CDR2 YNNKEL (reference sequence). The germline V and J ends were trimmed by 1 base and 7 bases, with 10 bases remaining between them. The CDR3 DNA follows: TGTGCCAGCAGCCAAGGCAGGGTCGGCGGGGAGCTGTTTTTT. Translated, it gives CASSQGRVGGELFF.

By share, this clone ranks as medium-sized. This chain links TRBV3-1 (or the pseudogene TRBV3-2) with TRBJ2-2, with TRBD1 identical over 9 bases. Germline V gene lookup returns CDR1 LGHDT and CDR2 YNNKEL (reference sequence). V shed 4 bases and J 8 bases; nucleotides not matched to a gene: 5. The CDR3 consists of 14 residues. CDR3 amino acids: CASSLGQGSGELFF. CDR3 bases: TGTGCCAGCAGCCTAGGACAGGGGTCTGGGGAGCTGTTTTTT.

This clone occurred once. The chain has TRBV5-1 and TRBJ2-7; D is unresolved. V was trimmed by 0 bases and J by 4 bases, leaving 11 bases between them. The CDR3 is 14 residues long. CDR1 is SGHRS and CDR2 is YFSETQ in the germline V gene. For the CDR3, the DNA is TGCGCCAGCAGCTTGGGGGTGTTCGGGTACGAGCAGTACTTC. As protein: CASSLGVFGYEQYF.

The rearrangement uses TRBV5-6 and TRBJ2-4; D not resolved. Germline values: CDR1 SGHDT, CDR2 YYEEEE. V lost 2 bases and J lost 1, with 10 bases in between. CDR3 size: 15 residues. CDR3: CASSFMGWAKNIQYF. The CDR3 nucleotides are TGTGCCAGCAGCTTTATGGGCTGGGCCAAAAACATTCAGTACTTC.

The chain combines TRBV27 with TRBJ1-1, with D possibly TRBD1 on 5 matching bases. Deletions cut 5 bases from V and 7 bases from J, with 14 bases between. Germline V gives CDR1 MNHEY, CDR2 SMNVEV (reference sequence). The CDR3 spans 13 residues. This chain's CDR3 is CASSPAGGGEAFF. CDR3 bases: TGTGCCAGCAGTCCCGCGGGGGGAGGTGAAGCTTTCTTT.

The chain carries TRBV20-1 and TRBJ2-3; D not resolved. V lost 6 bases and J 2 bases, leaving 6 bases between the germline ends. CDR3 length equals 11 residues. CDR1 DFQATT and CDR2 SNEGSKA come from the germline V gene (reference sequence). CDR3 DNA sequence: TGCAGTGCGACATTCACAGATACGCAGTATTTT. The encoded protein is CSATFTDTQYF.

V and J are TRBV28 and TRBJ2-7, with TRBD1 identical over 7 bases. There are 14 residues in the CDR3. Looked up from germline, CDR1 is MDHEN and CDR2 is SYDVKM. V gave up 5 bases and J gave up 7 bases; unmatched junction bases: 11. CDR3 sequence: CASSKGAGGREQYF. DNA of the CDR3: TGTGCCAGCAGTAAAGGGGCAGGGGGTCGTGAGCAGTACTTC.